A selection of T cell receptor beta chains follows, all from one sample in a study of blood T cell repertoires in COVID-19. TCRdb's table, derived via immunoSEQ multiplex PCR, lists solely in-frame clones and lacks some. Among roughly 250,000 clones, about four fifths were seen once, and the ten largest hold 15% to 17%. The sample taken for sequencing was peripheral blood. The origin of the receptors is a person aged 70 to 80 with COVID-19, enrolled during active disease. Both conserved end residues are part of each CDR3. The D gene is left open where the match is weak. A clone size is listed for some rows: how often the clone was seen (once, few, many), or a class if it is expanded.

>TRBV7-2|TRBD1|12|NA|TRBJ1-1
TGTGCCAGCAGCAGCCTCAGGGGGGTAGCTTTCTTT
CASSSLRGVAFF
>TRBV3-1/TRBV3-2|NA|14|NA|TRBJ1-4
TGTGCCAGCAGCCAAGTGGGACTCGGGGAAAAACTGTTTTTT
CASSQVGLGEKLFF
>TRBV2|NA|13|NA|TRBJ1-1
TGTGCCAGCACCAACAGGGTGAACACTGAAGCTTTCTTT
CASTNRVNTEAFF
>TRBV3-1/TRBV3-2|NA|15|NA|TRBJ2-2
TGTGCCAGCAGCGGAGGGACAGCCGGGCCCGGGGAGCTGTTTTTT
CASSGGTAGPGELFF
>TRBV6-5|NA|13|NA|TRBJ2-5
TGTGCCAGCAGAACTCAGGGGATGCAGACCCAGTACTTC
CASRTQGMQTQYF
>TRBV6-2/TRBV6-3|TRBD2|16|NA|TRBJ2-7
TGTGCCAGCAGTTACTCGATAGCGGCGGGAGTCCACGAGCAGTACTTC
CASSYSIAAGVHEQYF
>TRBV18|TRBD1|14|NA|TRBJ2-7
TGTGCCAGCTCCAAAGGGACAGGGGTCTACGAGCAGTACTTC
CASSKGTGVYEQYF
>TRBV6-2/TRBV6-3|TRBD2|16|NA|TRBJ2-2
TGTGCCAGCAGTCCCCTAGCGGGGGGGCTCACCGGGGAGCTGTTTTTT
CASSPLAGGLTGELFF
>TRBV7-2|NA|19|NA|TRBJ2-3
TGTGCCAGCAGCTCTTCACTTTTTGGACCTTCTAGCAACGCAGATACGCAGTATTTT
CASSSSLFGPSSNADTQYF
>TRBV10-3|TRBD1|14|NA|TRBJ2-7
TGTGCCATCAGTCTCGGACAGGGAGTATACGAGCAGTACTTC
CAISLGQGVYEQYF
>TRBV6-5|TRBD1|11|NA|TRBJ2-5
TGTGCCAGCAGTTCAGGGGGCCAACAGTACTTC
CASSSGGQQYF
>TRBV9|NA|14|few|TRBJ2-7
TGTGCCAGCAGCCGCAACCCGGGCTCCTACGAGCAGTACTTC
CASSRNPGSYEQYF
>TRBV9|NA|17|NA|TRBJ1-3
TGTGCCAGCAGCGTATTGGCCGGCGGTGTCTCTGGAAACACCATATATTTT
CASSVLAGGVSGNTIYF
>TRBV11-2|TRBD1|18|NA|TRBJ2-6
TGTGCCAGCAGCTCTCCGGGACAGGGGGCGCCTGGGGCCAACGTCCTGACTTTC
CASSSPGQGAPGANVLTF
>TRBV12-3/TRBV12-4|NA|12|NA|TRBJ2-5
TGTGCCAGCAGTTTGACGGGTGAGACCCAGTACTTC
CASSLTGETQYF
>TRBV20-1|NA|11|NA|TRBJ1-2
TGCAGTGCTAGACAGGGTGGCGGCTACACCTTC
CSARQGGGYTF
>TRBV6-2/TRBV6-3|NA|17|NA|TRBJ2-7
TGTGCCAGCAGTTACCTCGTCTCGGGACTGGGCTCATACGAGCAGTACTTC
CASSYLVSGLGSYEQYF
>TRBV19|NA|15|NA|TRBJ1-1
TGTGCCAGTAGTTCGACCCAGGTTGATAACACTGAAGCTTTCTTT
CASSSTQVDNTEAFF
>TRBV24-1|NA|15|NA|TRBJ1-1
TGTGCCACCAGTGATTTGCGCCTAATTAACACTGAAGCTTTCTTT
CATSDLRLINTEAFF
>TRBV7-3|TRBD1|13|NA|TRBJ2-7
TGTGCCAGCAGCTTAGTGGCAGGGGGCGAGCAGTACTTC
CASSLVAGGEQYF
>TRBV6-4|NA|14|NA|TRBJ2-3
TGTGCCAGCAGTGAATCCGGTAGCACAGATACGCAGTATTTT
CASSESGSTDTQYF
>TRBV19|NA|15|NA|TRBJ2-4
TGTGCCAGTAGTTCTGCGGGGGACACTAAAAACATTCAGTACTTC
CASSSAGDTKNIQYF
>TRBV5-6|NA|13|NA|TRBJ2-1
TGTGCCAGCAGCTTTGAGGTAGGGGATGAGCAGTTCTTC
CASSFEVGDEQFF
>TRBV25-1|TRBD2|12|NA|TRBJ2-7
TGTGCCAGCAGCGGGACTAGCTACGAGCAGTACTTC
CASSGTSYEQYF
>TRBV1|NA|20|NA|TRBJ2-6
TGCACCAGCAGCCCCTCTAACGTCGGGGGACTGCGCTCTGGGGCCAACGTCCTGACTTTC
CTSSPSNVGGLRSGANVLTF
>TRBV7-9|NA|13|NA|TRBJ2-5
TGTGCCAGCAGCTTAGTTGGAGGGGAGACCCAGTACTTC
CASSLVGGETQYF
>TRBV2|NA|14|NA|TRBJ1-5
TGTGCCAGCAGTGGATGGGGGGTGAATCAGCCCCAGCATTTT
CASSGWGVNQPQHF
>TRBV7-7|TRBD2|16|NA|TRBJ2-7
TGTGCCAGCAGCTTGGGACGAGCGGGGGGCTCCTACGAGCAGTACTTC
CASSLGRAGGSYEQYF
>TRBV6-5|NA|14|NA|TRBJ2-1
TGTGCCAGCAGTTACTCTGCGGGGTACAATGAGCAGTTCTTC
CASSYSAGYNEQFF
>TRBV5-5|NA|15|NA|TRBJ2-1
TGTGCCAGCAGTATTCTAATAACAGGGAAGAATGAGCAGTTCTTC
CASSILITGKNEQFF
>TRBV5-1|NA|14|NA|TRBJ2-7
TGCGCCAGCAGGTCTCAGACAGATTCCTACGAGCAGTACTTC
CASRSQTDSYEQYF
>TRBV24-1|TRBD2|16|NA|TRBJ2-2
TGTGCCACCAGTGATGCTAGCGGGAGATCCACCGGGGAGCTGTTTTTT
CATSDASGRSTGELFF
>TRBV19|NA|16|NA|TRBJ1-3
TGTGCCAGTAGCCACAACAGGGAGAGCTCTGGAAACACCATATATTTT
CASSHNRESSGNTIYF
>TRBV5-6|TRBD1|14|NA|TRBJ1-1
TGTGCCAGCAGCCTCGACAGGGGGCGCACTGAAGCTTTCTTT
CASSLDRGRTEAFF
>TRBV2|TRBD1|13|once|TRBJ2-7
TGTGCCAGCGAAGGGACAGAAAACTACGAGCAGTACTTC
CASEGTENYEQYF
>TRBV11-2|NA|18|NA|TRBJ1-2
TGTGCCAGCAGCTCAAATAACCGGGACAAGGGATATTATTATGGCTACACCTTC
CASSSNNRDKGYYYGYTF
>TRBV2|TRBD1|15|NA|TRBJ2-5
TGTGCCAGCATGGGGGACAGGGGGCGCGGGGAGACCCAGTACTTC
CASMGDRGRGETQYF
>TRBV13|TRBD1|18|NA|TRBJ1-6
TGTGCCAGCAGCATGGGACAGGGCAGTGACTCCTATAATTCACCCCTCCACTTT
CASSMGQGSDSYNSPLHF
>TRBV4-2|NA|16|NA|TRBJ2-3
TGTGCCAGCAGCCAAGTCGGTGGGAGGAACTCAGATACGCAGTATTTT
CASSQVGGRNSDTQYF
>TRBV2|NA|13|NA|TRBJ2-3
TGTGCCAGCAGTGGCACAGCCACAGATACGCAGTATTTT
CASSGTATDTQYF
>TRBV7-8|NA|11|few|TRBJ2-5
TGTGCCAGCAGCTCCGAAGAGACCCAGTACTTC
CASSSEETQYF
>TRBV29-1|NA|13|NA|TRBJ1-2
TGCAGCGCCGGAATGGTGGGGGCGCACGGCTACACCTTC
CSAGMVGAHGYTF
>TRBV28|NA|13|NA|TRBJ1-2
TGTGCCAGCTCCCCCGGACCCCGGGGAGGCTACACCTTC
CASSPGPRGGYTF
>TRBV10-3|NA|15|NA|TRBJ2-3
TGTGCCATCAGTGGACGCCAGGACAGCCCAGATACGCAGTATTTT
CAISGRQDSPDTQYF